This T cell receptor (beta chain) was sequenced for a study of blood T cell repertoires in COVID-19. About the research overall: The study drew acute and convalescent COVID-19 samples from the United States, Italy and Spain. Nucleic acid was either cDNA or gDNA, and it came from T cells, B-cell-depleted T cells, or PBMCs.

As originally analysed: Reference gene primer amplification gave estimated nucleated cell counts. Generated by immunoSEQ multiplex PCR, the TCRdb table keeps only in-frame clones and is missing some. Clone size and V and J calls were adopted from that table, with D and trimming inferred from the DNA. The sample carries nearly 50,000 clones, about 88% recorded once. This TCR came from a man between 35 and 55 years old with active COVID-19. Sample: peripheral blood.

In DNA, the CDR3 is TGCAGCGTTGAAGGAGGGGGAGGCTACACCTTC. Protein product: CSVEGGGGYTF. The chain uses TRBV29-1 and TRBJ1-2, with a weak D call TRBD1 (6 bases). Trimming stripped 1 base from V and 8 bases from J, with 8 bases between. The germline gives CDR1 SQVTM, CDR2 ANQGSEA. The CDR3 has 11 residues.